The 24 T cell receptor beta chains below all came from one sample that was sequenced in a study of blood T cells in healthy people across ages. It was with a sample-barcoded 5' primer and a J-beta primer mix that a second PCR of about 6 to 11 cycles was run. TCRdb re-derived calls from the 5' RACE reads in MiXCR, one entry per CDR3 protein. The sample lists roughly 1.7 million distinct CDR3 sequences, almost 35% occurring once. The source material was blood. These receptors all come from a woman aged 30 to 39 in good health.

This clonotype was recorded a few times. The chain joins TRBV20-1 to TRBJ2-7, with D possibly matching TRBD2 (5 bases). The V gene lost 2 bases and the J gene lost 7 bases, with 9 bases spanning the gap. Germline loops: CDR1 DFQATT, CDR2 SNEGSKA (reference sequence). This CDR3 contains 11 residues. The CDR3 loop is CSARLASEQYF. In DNA form, the CDR3 reads TGCAGTGCTAGACTAGCATCAGAGCAGTACTTC.

Details on this clonotype: This may be a read error: a much more frequent sequence differs by one nucleotide. The V and J genes are TRBV2 and TRBJ1-2; no clear D. Germline V gene sequence: CDR1 SNHLY, CDR2 FYNNEI. With 5 bases removed from V and 1 base from J, the gap between germline ends came to 8 bases. The CDR3 is 13 residues long. The CDR3 protein is CASSSDNNYGYTF. As DNA, the CDR3 is TGTGCCAGCAGTTCCGACAATAACTATGGCTACACCTTC.

This clonotype was seen only a few times. This chain uses TRBV5-5 with TRBJ2-1; no clear D. This CDR3 has 15 amino acids. V gave up 3 bases and J gave up 2 bases, with 12 bases separating them. Germline CDR1 and CDR2: SGHKS and YYEKEE (reference sequence). The CDR3 DNA follows: TGTGCCAGCAGCTCCGGACCGTCTACCTACAATGAGCAGTTCTTC. Amino acids: CASSSGPSTYNEQFF. The full variable domain, in which reference TRBV5-5 and TRBJ2-1 provide the parts outside the CDR3, is DAGVTQSPTHLIKTRGQQVTLRCSPISGHKSVSWYQQVLGQGPQFIFQYYEKEERGRGNFPDRFSARQFPNYSSELNVNALLLGDSALYLCASSSGPSTYNEQFFGPGTRLTVL.

The chain combines TRBV5-1 with TRBJ2-3; D may correspond to TRBD1 or TRBD2 (5 bases each). The V gene's germline CDR1 is SGHRS and CDR2 YFSETQ. The CDR3 covers 14 residues. V lost 2 bases, J lost 9 bases, and 16 bases lay in between. CDR3 in amino acids: CASSFEGLRETQYF. DNA of the CDR3: TGCGCCAGCAGCTTCGAGGGGCTGAGGGAAACGCAGTATTTT. Full variable domain (remainder filled in from reference TRBV5-1 and TRBJ2-3): KAGVTQTPRYLIKTRGQQVTLSCSPISGHRSVSWYQQTPGQGLQFLFEYFSETQRNKGNFPGRFSGRQFSNSRSEMNVSTLELGDSALYLCASSFEGLRETQYFGPGTRLTVL.

The chain joins TRBV20-1 to TRBJ1-6; D not resolved. CDR3 length: 17 residues. V was cut by 0 bases and J by 0 bases, with 12 bases left in between. Germline CDR1 is DFQATT and CDR2 is SNEGSKA (reference sequence). The DNA for the CDR3 is TGCAGTGCTAGAGATATGGGCGGTAGCTCCTATAATTCACCCCTCCACTTT. It codes for CSARDMGGSSYNSPLHF.

This clonotype was observed a few times. The genes are TRBV10-3 and TRBJ1-4, with D possibly matching TRBD1 (6 bases). The germline CDR1 and CDR2 sequences are ENHRY and SYGVKD. The CDR3 totals 15 residues. V lost 2 bases and J lost 0, with 7 bases in between. CDR3 residues: CAISENRATNEKLFF. CDR3 nucleotide sequence: TGTGCCATCAGTGAGAACAGGGCAACTAATGAAAAACTGTTTTTT.

With regard to this clonotype: A clone one base away is much larger, so this may be a read error. Here the CDR3 omits its conserved ending phenylalanine or tryptophan, so a read error is the likely source. The genes are TRBV4-2 and TRBJ2-3; D perhaps matches TRBD1 (5 bases). The CDR3 contains 15 residues. V was pared by 1 base and J by 2 bases, with 10 bases between. Germline CDR1 is LGHNA and CDR2 is YNFKEQ. Written as DNA, the CDR3 is TGTGCCAGCAGCCAAGCCCCAGGGTCCACAGATACGCAGTATTTG. Translation: CASSQAPGSTDTQYL.

The chain employs TRBV2 and TRBJ2-1, with TRBD1 identical over 8 bases. This CDR3 region has 12 residues. Germline CDR1 reads SNHLY; CDR2 reads FYNNEI. J was trimmed by 8 bases and V by 10 bases; bases with no gene match: 7. CDR3 protein: CAITDRGHEQFF. In DNA form, the CDR3 reads TGTGCCATTACAGACAGGGGTCATGAGCAGTTCTTC.

There are a few counts of this clonotype. The chain joins TRBV25-1 to TRBJ1-2; D gene ambiguous. Per the germline V gene, CDR1 is MGHDK and CDR2 is SYGVNS. With 9 bases removed from V and 4 bases from J, the gap between germline ends came to 12 bases. The CDR3 covers 12 residues. CDR3 DNA: TGTGCCAGTGGTTTCGGCCCCTATGGCTACACCTTC. This gives the protein CASGFGPYGYTF.

The J gene is TRBJ2-3, the V gene TRBV20-1; the D is unclear. This CDR3 is built from 14 residues. Germline CDR1 and CDR2: DFQATT and SNEGSKA (reference sequence). Between the trimmed V and J ends, which lost 0 bases and 3 bases, there was a span of 10 bases. The CDR3 here is CSAREELGTDTQYF. The DNA of the CDR3 is TGCAGTGCTAGAGAGGAGCTAGGGACAGATACGCAGTATTTT.

This clonotype occurred a few times. The CDR3 sequence: CASSQEPGMIGGYTF. CDR3 DNA sequence: TGTGCCAGCAGCCAAGAACCGGGTATGATTGGCGGCTACACCTTC. The genes are TRBV3-1 and TRBJ1-2, with D unresolved. V shed 0 bases and J shed 8 bases, with 16 bases lying between them. CDR1 and CDR2 from the germline V gene are LGHDT and YNNKEL (reference sequence). The CDR3 is made up of 15 amino acids.

This clonotype was detected ten times or more. V is TRBV29-1 and J is TRBJ2-7; D is tentatively TRBD1 or TRBD2 (5 bases each). The length of the CDR3 is 12 residues. Germline CDR1 is SQVTM and CDR2 is ANQGSEA. V was trimmed by 5 bases and J by 4 bases, leaving 12 bases between them. CDR3 DNA sequence: TGCAGCGTTATCTTGGGGGAGTACGAGCAGTACTTC. Amino acid sequence: CSVILGEYEQYF.

The sample holds a few counts of this clonotype. The J gene is TRBJ2-3, the V gene TRBV5-1, with 9 bases aligning to TRBD1. The J segment lost 2 bases and the V segment lost 6 bases, leaving 7 bases of the junction unmatched. The germline V gene has CDR1 SGHRS and CDR2 YFSETQ. The CDR3 consists of 15 residues. CDR3 in DNA: TGCGCCAGCATGAGGGGGACAGGGAACACAGATACGCAGTATTTT. Amino acid sequence: CASMRGTGNTDTQYF.

This clonotype was seen a handful of times. The rearrangement uses TRBV10-3 and TRBJ1-5; D remains ambiguous. V gave up 5 bases and J gave up 0 bases, with 8 bases separating them. The CDR3 consists of 14 residues. From germline, CDR1 is ENHRY and CDR2 SYGVKD. The CDR3 here is CAISPINSNQPQHF. In nucleotides, the CDR3 is TGTGCCATCAGTCCCATAAATAGCAATCAGCCCCAGCATTTT.

This clonotype has a handful of counts. The chain links TRBV4-2 to TRBJ2-1, with 8 bases lining up with TRBD2. Germline CDR1 is LGHNA and CDR2 is YNFKEQ. The V segment lost 4 bases and the J segment 10 bases; nucleotides outside the gene matches: 12. There are 15 residues in the CDR3. The CDR3 reads CASSPYSGATEEQFF. The CDR3 coding sequence is TGTGCCAGCAGCCCTTATAGCGGGGCAACGGAAGAGCAGTTCTTC.

On this clonotype: The DNA is left out, because the CDR3 cannot be placed on it with certainty; the CDR3 is given as TCRdb lists it. The V call is TRBV27, the J call TRBJ2-3; the table's D call, TRBD1, was not checked against the DNA. Per germline, CDR1 MNHEY and CDR2 SMNVEV (reference sequence). The CDR3 contains 16 residues when both ends are counted. CDR3 sequence: CASSLFGEGSTDTRYF.

The table lists this clonotype with a few counts. The rearrangement uses TRBV12-3 or TRBV12-4 and TRBJ1-5, with D hard to call. The V end was cut by 1 base, the J end by 7 bases, with 17 bases between. The CDR3 runs 16 residues. This chain's CDR3 is CASSLDGSLGRQPQHF. CDR3 DNA: TGTGCCAGCAGTTTAGACGGGTCTCTAGGCCGCCAGCCCCAGCATTTT.

This clonotype turned up a few times. V gene TRBV29-1 combines with J gene TRBJ1-2; D is undetermined. V was shortened by 3 bases and J by 3 bases, with 11 bases between the two germline ends. Germline V CDR1 and CDR2: SQVTM, ANQGSEA. The CDR3 runs 13 residues. The CDR3 sequence is CSVEGGKDYGYTF. Here the CDR3 DNA reads TGCAGCGTTGAGGGCGGTAAAGACTATGGCTACACCTTC. Drawing the rest from reference TRBV29-1 and TRBJ1-2, the complete variable domain is SAVISQKPSRDICQRGTSLTIQCQVDSQVTMMFWYRQQPGQSLTLIATANQGSEATYESGFVIDKFPISRPNLTFSTLTVSNMSPEDSSIYLCSVEGGKDYGYTFGSGTRLTVV.

The sample holds many counts of this clonotype. The chain employs TRBV4-1 and TRBJ2-5, with TRBD1 identical over 9 bases. Unmatched junction bases numbered 7, after V lost 0 bases and J lost 5 bases. This CDR3 is 16 amino acids long. From germline, CDR1 is MGHRA and CDR2 YSYEKL. CDR3 in DNA: TGCGCCAGCAGCCAAGATGAGGGGACAGGGTGGGAGACCCAGTACTTC. Translating it yields CASSQDEGTGWETQYF.

J is TRBJ1-4 and V is TRBV5-1; 11 bases are a match to TRBD1. This CDR3 contains 15 residues. The germline V gene encodes CDR1 SGHRS and CDR2 YFSETQ. V shed 4 bases, J shed 10 bases, and the junction held 9 bases outside the gene matches. CDR3 bases: TGCGCCAGCAGCGCGGCCGGGACAGGGGGTGGAAAACTGTTTTTT. Translating it yields CASSAAGTGGGKLFF.

The CDR3 bases are TGTGCCAGCAGTCGGGACCCGGGACTAGCGGGGGGTGGATCCTACAATGAGCAGTTCTTC. Amino acids: CASSRDPGLAGGGSYNEQFF. The V gene is TRBV3-1, the J gene TRBJ2-1; TRBD2 matches 15 bases. With 6 bases clipped from V and 1 base from J, the junction kept 13 bases outside the gene matches. CDR1 is LGHDT and CDR2 is YNNKEL in the germline V gene (reference sequence). This CDR3 spans 20 amino acids.

This clonotype was found a few times. The rearrangement uses TRBV9 and TRBJ2-1; D is possibly TRBD1 (6 bases). V lost 0 bases, J lost 5 bases, and 15 bases lay in between. The CDR3 is 16 residues long. Germline CDR1 and CDR2: SGDLS and YYNGEE. CDR3 DNA: TGTGCCAGCAGCGTAGGGATCTCGCACAGGGACAATGAGCAGTTCTTC. This gives the protein CASSVGISHRDNEQFF.

This sequence joins TRBV5-1 and TRBJ2-7; 7 bases align to TRBD2. With 1 base clipped from V and 7 bases from J, the junction kept 14 bases outside the gene matches. The germline CDR1 and CDR2 sequences are SGHRS and YFSETQ. The CDR3 loop spans 16 amino acids. DNA for the CDR3: TGCGCCAGCAGCTTGTCTAGCGGAGCCTCCTACAATGAGCAGTACTTC. Amino acid sequence: CASSLSSGASYNEQYF.

The chain links TRBV5-1 to TRBJ2-5, with 9 bases matching TRBD2. Germline trimming cut 3 bases from V and 6 bases from J; bases unmatched to any gene: 9. Looked up from germline, CDR1 is SGHRS and CDR2 is YFSETQ. The CDR3 spans 15 residues. CDR3: CASSSGSGGSKTQYF. The CDR3 DNA reads TGCGCCAGCAGCTCCGGTAGCGGGGGTTCGAAGACCCAGTACTTC.